The 18 T cell receptor beta chains given below trace back to one sample, sequenced in a study of T cell responses to AZD1222 COVID-19 vaccine. Only in-frame clones appear in the TCRdb table, and some are missing; sequencing was by immunoSEQ multiplex PCR. The table lists 120,000 to 150,000 clones, roughly 88% of them singletons. The specimen was peripheral blood, collected on day 0 of AZD1222 vaccination. The receptors stem from an adult in good health.

The rearrangement joins TRBV4-3 to TRBJ2-1; 8 positions match TRBD1. Trimming cost V 4 bases and J 3 bases; bases outside gene matches: 2. CDR3 length: 14 amino acids. Germline assignment: CDR1 LGHNA and CDR2 YSLEER. Here the CDR3 DNA reads TGCGCCAGCAGCCTCGGGACAGGCTACAATGAGCAGTTCTTC. It yields the protein CASSLGTGYNEQFF.

This clone was recorded once. The chain recombines TRBV9 with TRBJ2-7; either TRBD1 or TRBD2 may fit D (6 bases each). Trimming cost V 0 bases and J 1 base, with 14 bases left between them. CDR1 and CDR2 (germline): SGDLS, YYNGEE. The CDR3 is 16 residues long. CDR3 bases: TGTGCCAGCAGCGTAGGAGGGGGGCTTGGGTCCTACGAGCAGTACTTC. The encoded protein is CASSVGGGLGSYEQYF.

V gene TRBV6-5 combines with J gene TRBJ2-1, with 8 bases fitting TRBD2. Germline CDR1 is MNHEY and CDR2 is SVGAGI. The CDR3 contains 15 residues. Unmatched junction bases numbered 7, after V lost 6 bases and J lost 3 bases. The CDR3 sequence: CASSWGSGSYNEQFF. DNA for the CDR3: TGTGCCAGCAGCTGGGGGAGCGGGAGCTACAATGAGCAGTTCTTC.

V gene TRBV15 combines with J gene TRBJ1-1; possible D gene TRBD1, 6 bases. Germline V lookup: CDR1 LNHNV, CDR2 YYDKDF (reference sequence). This CDR3 spans 15 amino acids. V was trimmed by 3 bases and J by 0 bases, leaving 11 bases between them. This CDR3 reads CATSSEDRLNTEAFF. The CDR3 DNA sequence: TGTGCCACCAGCAGCGAGGACAGATTGAACACTGAAGCTTTCTTT.

This chain connects TRBV13 to TRBJ1-3, with 7 nucleotides matching TRBD1. Germline CDR1 is PRHDT and CDR2 is FYEKMQ (reference sequence). This CDR3 contains 15 residues. After removal of 5 bases from V and 2 bases from J, the junction contained 6 bases not matched to a gene. The CDR3 spells CASSQGQLAGNTIYF. CDR3 in DNA: TGTGCCAGCAGCCAGGGACAGTTGGCTGGAAACACCATATATTTT.

This chain connects TRBV9 to TRBJ1-1, with D hard to call. The CDR3 loop spans 13 amino acids. The V end was cut by 4 bases, the J end by 5 bases, with 12 bases between. Germline V lookup: CDR1 SGDLS, CDR2 YYNGEE. The CDR3 region has the DNA TGTGCCAGCAGCCCATACCTAGGGACTGAAGCTTTCTTT. It encodes CASSPYLGTEAFF.

The chain has TRBV5-3 and TRBJ2-2, with 10 bases lining up with TRBD2. Being an ORF, TRBV5-3 has a function that is uncertain. There are 17 residues in the CDR3. The J segment lost 6 bases and the V segment lost 3 bases, leaving 11 bases of the junction unmatched. The CDR3 sequence is CARSWQPGLAISGELFF. The CDR3 bases are TGTGCCAGAAGCTGGCAACCGGGACTAGCGATCTCCGGGGAGCTGTTTTTT.

This clone showed up just a few times. The chain recombines TRBV6-6 with TRBJ1-2, with D possibly matching TRBD1 (6 bases). Germline loops: CDR1 MNHNY, CDR2 SVGAGI (reference sequence). Between the trimmed V and J ends, which lost 4 bases and 3 bases, there was a span of 15 bases. CDR3 length equals 15 residues. The CDR3: CASSFITGQDYGYTF. CDR3 in DNA: TGTGCCAGCAGTTTCATTACGGGACAAGACTATGGCTACACCTTC.

This clone appeared a few times. As DNA, the CDR3 is TGTGCCATCAGTGACACAGGGGTCTATGGCTACACCTTC. Protein: CAISDTGVYGYTF. J is TRBJ1-2 and V is TRBV10-3; 7 bases line up with TRBD1. Germline lookup yields CDR1 ENHRY and CDR2 SYGVKD. The CDR3 loop spans 13 amino acids. V lost 3 bases and J lost 4; bases outside the gene matches: 2.

This chain links TRBV29-1 with TRBJ2-5, with 15 bases matching TRBD2. The trim removed 1 base at V and 1 base at J, leaving 1 base unmatched. This CDR3 is built from 16 residues. Germline V gives CDR1 SQVTM, CDR2 ANQGSEA. CDR3 sequence: CSVEGTSGRAQETQYF. The CDR3 DNA is TGCAGCGTTGAAGGGACTAGCGGGAGGGCCCAAGAGACCCAGTACTTC. The whole variable domain, remainder taken from reference TRBV29-1 and TRBJ2-5, is SAVISQKPSRDICQRGTSLTIQCQVDSQVTMMFWYRQQPGQSLTLIATANQGSEATYESGFVIDKFPISRPNLTFSTLTVSNMSPEDSSIYLCSVEGTSGRAQETQYFGPGTRLLVL.

This clone was found many times. The J gene is TRBJ1-6, the V gene TRBV27; 8 bases match TRBD1. V was clipped by 2 bases and J by 7 bases; unmatched bases: 4. This CDR3 comprises 15 residues. Per the germline V gene, CDR1 is MNHEY and CDR2 is SMNVEV (reference sequence). CDR3 residues: CASSLGTGGNSPLHF. CDR3 in DNA: TGTGCCAGCAGTTTAGGGACAGGTGGAAATTCACCCCTCCACTTT.

The V call is TRBV7-9, the J call TRBJ1-5; D uncertain. From germline, CDR1 is SEHNR and CDR2 FQNEAQ (reference sequence). Deletions cut 1 base from V and 7 bases from J, with 11 bases between. The CDR3 covers 14 residues. CDR3 DNA: TGTGCCAGCAGCTTAGGTGGAATTCTGCAGCCCCAGCATTTT. Translating gives CASSLGGILQPQHF.

This clone was picked up one time. V is TRBV5-1 and J is TRBJ1-3; TRBD1 agrees at 9 bases. This CDR3 contains 17 residues. In germline, CDR1 is SGHRS, CDR2 YFSETQ. V lost 4 bases, J lost 3 bases, and 11 bases stayed unmatched. The CDR3 here is CASSDTTGGGHGNTIYF. CDR3 coding DNA: TGCGCCAGCAGCGATACTACAGGGGGCGGTCATGGAAACACCATATATTTT.

The chain combines TRBV4-3 with TRBJ1-6; perhaps TRBD1 as D (5 bases). From germline, CDR1 is LGHNA and CDR2 YSLEER. Between the trimmed V and J ends, which lost 6 bases and 2 bases, there was a span of 20 bases. CDR3 length: 18 residues. CDR3 protein: CASRSRGGNRPYNSPLHF. Here the CDR3 DNA reads TGCGCCAGCAGAAGCCGCGGGGGAAATCGCCCCTATAATTCACCCCTCCACTTT.

The chain couples TRBV5-1 to TRBJ2-1, with D tentatively TRBD1 or TRBD2 (7 bases each). V lost 0 bases and J lost 5, with 18 bases in between. This CDR3 has 17 amino acids. Germline V gene sequence: CDR1 SGHRS, CDR2 YFSETQ. The CDR3 loop is CASSLGPRGLADNEQFF. CDR3 nucleotides: TGCGCCAGCAGCTTGGGCCCTAGGGGGCTAGCGGACAATGAGCAGTTCTTC.

J is TRBJ1-2 and V is TRBV30, with unresolved D. The CDR3 contains 10 residues. Germline V gene data show CDR1 as GTSNPN and CDR2 as SVGIG (reference sequence). V shed 3 bases and J shed 13 bases, with 12 bases lying between them. CDR3 nucleotide sequence: TGTGCCTGGAGAGAGGGCAGGACCACCTTC. Protein: CAWREGRTTF.

The chain combines TRBV7-2 with TRBJ2-7, with 8 positions matching TRBD2. CDR1 and CDR2 from the germline V gene are SGHTA and FQGNSA. V dropped 5 bases and J dropped 1; count of bases not matched to a gene: 7. The CDR3 consists of 15 residues. The CDR3 protein is CASSPGLVTSYEQYF. Here the CDR3 DNA reads TGTGCCAGCAGCCCGGGACTAGTAACATCCTACGAGCAGTACTTC.

J is TRBJ1-5 and V is TRBV30; D is unresolved. Germline CDR1 and CDR2: GTSNPN and SVGIG (reference sequence). V lost 2 bases to trimming and J lost 3 bases, with 8 bases between them. The CDR3 runs 13 residues. This CDR3 reads CAWSPGFNQPQHF. The CDR3 coding sequence is TGTGCCTGGAGTCCGGGGTTCAATCAGCCCCAGCATTTT.